The 31 T cell receptor beta chains below were found in one sample sequenced in a study of blood T cells in healthy people across ages. Together with a sample-barcoded 5' primer, a J-beta primer mix was included in a second PCR lasting about 7 to 12 cycles. TCRdb processed the 5' RACE reads anew with MiXCR; each CDR3 protein has one entry. The table shows 1.8 million or so distinct CDR3 sequences, with about two fifths occurring only once. The sequencing sample was made of blood. These receptors were collected from a human donor in good health.

In this sample, this clonotype turned up a few times. The gene calls are TRBV29-1 and TRBJ1-1; tentative D call: TRBD1 (5 bases). Trimming left V 7 bases short and J 6 bases short, with 18 bases between. This CDR3 has 13 amino acids. CDR1 and CDR2 from the germline V gene are SQVTM and ANQGSEA. CDR3 residues: CSAKGGGIAEAFF. The CDR3 bases are TGCAGCGCCAAGGGTGGGGGAATAGCTGAAGCTTTCTTT.

The chain couples TRBV3-1 to TRBJ2-1, with 7 positions matching TRBD2. This CDR3 contains 15 residues. V trimming: 7 bases; J trimming: 0 bases; junction bases outside the gene matches: 6. Germline V lookup: CDR1 LGHDT, CDR2 YNNKEL (reference sequence). CDR3 sequence: CASMPSGASYNEQFF. CDR3 nucleotide sequence: TGTGCCAGCATGCCTAGCGGCGCCTCCTACAATGAGCAGTTCTTC.

The sample holds a few counts of this clonotype. The genes are TRBV20-1 and TRBJ1-1; TRBD1 is a possible D gene (5 bases). The germline gives CDR1 DFQATT, CDR2 SNEGSKA (reference sequence). The CDR3 extends over 12 amino acids. The CDR3 reads CRAGQGNTEAFF. As DNA, the CDR3 is TGCCGGGCGGGGCAGGGGAACACTGAAGCTTTCTTT.

This clonotype has only a few counts. The chain combines TRBV5-1 with TRBJ2-1; D is ambiguous. The V and J ends lost 7 bases and 8 bases respectively, with 13 bases between them. The CDR3 contains 12 residues. Germline CDR1 and CDR2: SGHRS and YFSETQ. CDR3 sequence: CASGPFGYEQFF. The CDR3 bases are TGCGCCAGCGGACCCTTTGGGTATGAGCAGTTCTTC.

The rearrangement links TRBV28 to TRBJ2-7; the D is unclear. Germline V lookup: CDR1 MDHEN, CDR2 SYDVKM. Deletions cut 6 bases from V and 3 bases from J, with 12 bases between. The length of the CDR3 is 13 residues. The CDR3 DNA follows: TGTGCCAGCAGCTTCTATTTGGTCTACGAGCAGTACTTC. Residues: CASSFYLVYEQYF.

This clonotype was observed a few times. The rearrangement joins TRBV28 to TRBJ2-1, with 8 bases that match TRBD2. Germline V gene lookup returns CDR1 MDHEN and CDR2 SYDVKM. This CDR3 has 16 residues. Trimming cost V 6 bases and J 0 bases; bases outside gene matches: 7. The CDR3 nucleotides read TGTGCCAGCAGGGGTAGCGGGGACTACTCCTACAATGAGCAGTTCTTC. Translating gives CASRGSGDYSYNEQFF.

This clonotype came up a few times. An end of the junction differs from the germline gene, which may be a read error. The rearrangement uses TRBV4-3 and TRBJ1-6, with D hard to call. This CDR3 is 18 amino acids long. The germline gives CDR1 LGHNA, CDR2 YSLEER. CDR3 region: CVSSQEFGFEVNNSPLHF. CDR3 coding DNA: TGCGTCAGCAGCCAAGAATTCGGATTTGAGGTTAATAATTCACCCCTCCACTTT.

This CDR3 reads CASSLDGGPRETQYF. The CDR3 nucleotides are TGTGCCAGCAGCTTGGACGGGGGACCGAGGGAGACCCAGTACTTC. The genes are TRBV7-2 and TRBJ2-5, with D maybe TRBD2 (6 bases). The germline V and J ends were trimmed by 3 bases and 5 bases, with 16 bases remaining between them. There are 15 residues in the CDR3. The V gene's germline CDR1 is SGHTA and CDR2 FQGNSA.

This clonotype was found a few times. V gene TRBV3-1 combines with J gene TRBJ1-2; D perhaps matches TRBD1 (5 bases). Per germline, CDR1 LGHDT and CDR2 YNNKEL (reference sequence). CDR3 length equals 15 residues. The germline V and J ends were trimmed by 3 bases and 5 bases, with 16 bases remaining between them. The CDR3 coding sequence is TGTGCCAGCAGCCACACGGACCCCAGGGCGTATGGCTACACCTTC. It translates to CASSHTDPRAYGYTF.

The gene calls are TRBV4-3 and TRBJ2-3, with D hard to call. Per germline, CDR1 LGHNA and CDR2 YSLEER. CDR3 length equals 16 residues. Trimming removed 1 base from V and 2 bases from J, with 13 bases in between. The CDR3 DNA follows: TGCGCCAGCAGCCAAGTTGTCTACAGAAACACAGATACGCAGTATTTT. Translated, it gives CASSQVVYRNTDTQYF.

The chain joins TRBV7-9 to TRBJ2-7; 7 bases line up with TRBD1. This CDR3 comprises 17 residues. Germline V CDR1 and CDR2: SEHNR, FQNEAQ (reference sequence). Trimming cost V 3 bases and J 2 bases; bases outside gene matches: 13. The CDR3 sequence is CASSFQPRDSGTYEQYF. The CDR3 DNA reads as TGTGCCAGCAGCTTCCAGCCTCGGGACAGCGGAACCTACGAGCAGTACTTC. The whole variable domain, remainder taken from reference TRBV7-9 and TRBJ2-7, is DTGVSQNPRHKITKRGQNVTFRCDPISEHNRLYWYRQTLGQGPEFLTYFQNEAQLEKSRLLSDRFSAERPKGSFSTLEIQRTEQGDSAMYLCASSFQPRDSGTYEQYFGPGTRLTVT.

In its sample, this clonotype was seen once. The chain has TRBV12-3 or TRBV12-4 and TRBJ1-5, with 10 bases fitting TRBD1. V shed 6 bases and J 5 bases; nucleotides not matched to a gene: 10. This CDR3 spans 16 amino acids. CDR3 nucleotide sequence: TGTGCCAGCAGCCCGGCCAGGACAGGGGGATATCAGCCCCAGCATTTT. Translated, it gives CASSPARTGGYQPQHF.

Worth noting for this clonotype: Germline is not matched at one junction end, which may reflect a read error. The chain has TRBV3-1 and TRBJ2-1; the match to TRBD1 covers 7 bases. The CDR3 has 16 amino acids. Germline loops: CDR1 LGHDT, CDR2 YNNKEL (reference sequence). CDR3 sequence reads: CASSYTRDSILGERFF. For the CDR3, the DNA is TGTGCCAGCAGCTATACCCGGGACAGCATCCTTGGGGAGCGGTTCTTC.

This clonotype was detected a few times. The rearrangement joins TRBV5-5 to TRBJ1-5; D call uncertain. Germline values: CDR1 SGHKS, CDR2 YYEKEE (reference sequence). The V and J ends lost 0 bases and 3 bases respectively, with 7 bases between them. The CDR3 runs 14 residues. As DNA, the CDR3 is TGTGCCAGCAGCTTGGTAGTGGACAATCAGCCCCAGCATTTT. Protein: CASSLVVDNQPQHF. The variable domain in full, with the rest retrieved from reference TRBV5-5 and TRBJ1-5, is DAGVTQSPTHLIKTRGQQVTLRCSPISGHKSVSWYQQVLGQGPQFIFQYYEKEERGRGNFPDRFSARQFPNYSSELNVNALLLGDSALYLCASSLVVDNQPQHFGDGTRLSIL.

This clonotype was seen more than once but under ten times. The chain links TRBV11-2 to TRBJ2-5, with D unclear. Germline V gene data show CDR1 as SGHAT and CDR2 as FQNNGV. Trimming removed 5 bases at V and 4 bases at J, with 14 bases between. The CDR3 loop spans 14 amino acids. The CDR3 region is CASSPWTLRETQYF. The CDR3 DNA follows: TGTGCCAGCAGCCCATGGACCCTAAGAGAGACCCAGTACTTC.

This clonotype was seen more than once but under ten times. This may be a read error, as it is one base from a much larger clone. J is TRBJ2-1 and V is TRBV29-1; a weak D match, TRBD1 (6 bases). Trimming stripped 7 bases from V and 8 bases from J, with 15 bases between. From germline, CDR1 is SQVTM and CDR2 ANQGSEA. The CDR3 covers 12 residues. The CDR3 DNA sequence: TGCAGCGGCGCTGACAGGTTAGATGAGCAGTTCTTC. Protein product: CSGADRLDEQFF.

The rearrangement joins TRBV20-1 to TRBJ1-2; D ambiguous. The CDR3 has 16 amino acids. Germline assignment: CDR1 DFQATT and CDR2 SNEGSKA (reference sequence). Between the trimmed V and J ends, which lost 0 bases and 0 bases, there was a span of 14 bases. The CDR3 DNA sequence: TGCAGTGCTAGAGATGGACCAACGTTAGCTAACTATGGCTACACCTTC. Protein product: CSARDGPTLANYGYTF.

The chain carries TRBV2 and TRBJ1-2; D gene uncertain. Germline loops: CDR1 SNHLY, CDR2 FYNNEI. The CDR3 contains 14 residues. Between the trimmed V and J ends, which lost 4 bases and 4 bases, there was a span of 13 bases. In nucleotides, the CDR3 is TGTGCCAGCAGTGGCCAGGTCCCAATCTATGGCTACACCTTC. It is translated as CASSGQVPIYGYTF.

This chain uses TRBV7-9 with TRBJ1-3, with D uncertain. The CDR3 sequence is 14 residues long. Trimming removed 2 bases at V and 0 bases at J, with 5 bases between. Germline CDR1 and CDR2: SEHNR and FQNEAQ (reference sequence). CDR3 coding DNA: TGTGCCAGCAGCTTACTCAACTCTGGAAACACCATATATTTT. Translated: CASSLLNSGNTIYF.

In DNA form, the CDR3 reads TGTGCCAGCAGTTTAGCTAGCGCCGGGGAAGAGACCCAGTACTTC. This sequence encodes CASSLASAGEETQYF. The chain employs TRBV28 and TRBJ2-5; TRBD2 might be the D (6 bases). V was pared by 2 bases and J by 3 bases, with 13 bases between. Germline CDR1 reads MDHEN; CDR2 reads SYDVKM. The CDR3 totals 15 residues.

This clonotype has just a few counts. V gene TRBV20-1 combines with J gene TRBJ1-5; no definite D call. V dropped 3 bases and J dropped 3 bases, with 9 bases sitting between them. This CDR3 is built from 13 residues. Per the germline V gene, CDR1 is DFQATT and CDR2 is SNEGSKA (reference sequence). The DNA for the CDR3 is TGCAGTGCTAGTCGCAGCTTCAATCAGCCCCAGCATTTT. Translating gives CSASRSFNQPQHF.

This chain joins TRBV9 and TRBJ2-3, with D possibly TRBD2 on 5 matching bases. This CDR3 has 13 residues. With 3 bases removed from V and 11 bases from J, the gap between germline ends came to 16 bases. Germline V gives CDR1 SGDLS, CDR2 YYNGEE. In DNA, the CDR3 is TGTGCCAGCAGCGGAGGGAACGCTAATGAGCAGTATTTT. This gives the protein CASSGGNANEQYF.

The table lists this clonotype with many counts. This sequence joins TRBV29-1 and TRBJ2-7; 9 bases are shared with TRBD1. The germline V gene encodes CDR1 SQVTM and CDR2 ANQGSEA. The V segment lost 3 bases and the J segment 2 bases; nucleotides outside the gene matches: 2. The CDR3 extends over 13 amino acids. The CDR3 DNA follows: TGCAGCGTTGAGGGACAGGGAGCCTACGAGCAGTACTTC. This translates into CSVEGQGAYEQYF.

V gene TRBV29-1 combines with J gene TRBJ1-2; D is possibly TRBD1 (5 bases). Per the germline V gene, CDR1 is SQVTM and CDR2 is ANQGSEA. The CDR3 covers 14 residues. Trimming removed 8 bases at V and 4 bases at J, with 20 bases between. CDR3 coding DNA: TGCAGCTTCTCTCACCCGACAGTCTCCTATGGCTACACCTTC. It translates to CSFSHPTVSYGYTF.

This clonotype was seen only once. The chain combines TRBV5-8 with TRBJ2-5; 8 bases are shared with TRBD2. V trimming: 3 bases; J trimming: 1 base; junction bases outside the gene matches: 8. Germline values: CDR1 SGHTS, CDR2 YDEGEE. The CDR3 has 16 amino acids. The CDR3 sequence is CASSSQLAVIQETQYF. CDR3 DNA: TGTGCCAGCAGCTCCCAACTAGCGGTTATCCAAGAGACCCAGTACTTC. The full variable domain, rest sourced from reference TRBV5-8 and TRBJ2-5, is EAGVTQSPTHLIKTRGQQATLRCSPISGHTSVYWYQQALGLGLQFLLWYDEGEERNRGNFPPRFSGRQFPNYSSELNVNALELEDSALYLCASSSQLAVIQETQYFGPGTRLLVL.

This clonotype was recorded a few times. The gene calls are TRBV7-2 and TRBJ2-4, with TRBD2 as a possible D gene (6 bases). The DNA end lines up better with TRBJ2-7; the J call may be wrong. Germline V gives CDR1 SGHTA, CDR2 FQGNSA. The CDR3 spans 15 residues. This CDR3 is CASSLEMRTTFEQYF. CDR3 in DNA: TGTGCCAGCAGCTTAGAGATGAGGACTACCTTCGAGCAGTACTTC.

This clonotype was observed a few times. The V call is TRBV27, the J call TRBJ2-1; possibly TRBD2 for D (6 bases). Per the germline V gene, CDR1 is MNHEY and CDR2 is SMNVEV (reference sequence). With 6 bases removed from V and 4 bases from J, the gap between germline ends came to 19 bases. The CDR3 spans 16 residues. CDR3: CASSYGGRIIYNEQFF. In nucleotides, the CDR3 is TGTGCCAGCAGCTATGGGGGGAGAATCATTTACAATGAGCAGTTCTTC.

Comments on this clonotype: Germline is not matched at one junction end, which may reflect a read error. This chain links TRBV28 with TRBJ1-6, with 7 bases lining up with TRBD1. CDR1 and CDR2 from the germline V gene are MDHEN and SYDVKM. The CDR3 spans 14 residues. The CDR3 nucleotides are TGTGCCAGCACCCGACAGGGTTTTAATCCACCCCTCCACTTT. This codes for CASTRQGFNPPLHF.

This chain connects TRBV12-3 or TRBV12-4 to TRBJ2-3, with TRBD1 matching 8 bases. This CDR3 spans 14 amino acids. The J segment lost 2 bases and the V segment lost 5 bases, leaving 3 bases of the junction unmatched. CDR3 nucleotides: TGTGCCAGCAGTACTCAGGGGGCCACAGATACGCAGTATTTT. Translating gives CASSTQGATDTQYF.

In this sample, this clonotype turned up a few times. The chain recombines TRBV29-1 with TRBJ2-4; D is perhaps TRBD1 (6 bases). V gave up 4 bases and J gave up 15 bases, with 19 bases separating them. The CDR3 is made up of 12 amino acids. The germline CDR1 and CDR2 sequences are SQVTM and ANQGSEA. CDR3 protein: CSVGDRDIARYF. DNA of the CDR3: TGCAGCGTTGGAGATCGGGACATCGCTCGGTACTTC.

This clonotype was recorded at least ten times. The chain has TRBV4-3 and TRBJ2-7; 7 nucleotides match TRBD2. Germline values: CDR1 LGHNA, CDR2 YSLEER. V shed 0 bases, J shed 2 bases, and the junction held 7 bases outside the gene matches. The CDR3 length is 16 residues. This CDR3 is CASSQDLAGETYEQYF. CDR3 sequence (DNA): TGCGCCAGCAGCCAAGATCTGGCGGGGGAGACCTACGAGCAGTACTTC.